Shown below are 17 T cell receptor beta chains from a single sample sequenced in a study of cytomegalovirus exposure and HLA in healthy donors. Both 60 Vbeta primers and 13 Jbeta primers went into the PCR. The method was immunoSEQ multiplex PCR; TCRdb's version includes in-frame clones alone and lacks a portion of them. The sample contains about 120,000 clones, 7% to 9.5% of which appear only once. Sequences were obtained from PBMCs. The receptors here all came from a woman between 40 and 50 years old in good health and CMV-seropositive.

Only a few counts were recorded for this clone. The chain recombines TRBV7-8 with TRBJ2-2; 7 bases are shared with TRBD2. Trimming removed 10 bases from V and 5 bases from J; junction bases left unmatched: 13. Germline CDR1 reads SGHVS; CDR2 reads FQNEAQ. The CDR3 is made up of 15 amino acids. This CDR3 reads CATSVGGWITGELFF. Here the CDR3 DNA reads TGTGCCACCTCGGTCGGGGGGTGGATTACCGGGGAGCTGTTTTTT.

This clone has a handful of counts. The V call is TRBV7-2, the J call TRBJ2-5, with 9 bases fitting TRBD2. The CDR3 covers 11 residues. Germline CDR1 and CDR2: SGHTA and FQGNSA. V shed 5 bases, J shed 14 bases, and the junction held 6 bases outside the gene matches. Written as DNA, the CDR3 is TGTGCCAGCAGCCCCGGGACTAGCTATTACTTC. Translation gives CASSPGTSYYF. The full variable domain, rest sourced from reference TRBV7-2 and TRBJ2-5, is GAGVSQSPSNKVTEKGKDVELRCDPISGHTALYWYRQSLGQGLEFLIYFQGNSAPDKSGLPSDRFSAERTGGSVSTLTIQRTQQEDSAVYLCASSPGTSYYFGPGTRLLVL.

In this sample, this clone turned up a few times. This rearrangement joins TRBV6-6 to TRBJ2-5, with a weak D call TRBD2 (5 bases). Per the germline V gene, CDR1 is MNHNY and CDR2 is SVGAGI (reference sequence). This CDR3 contains 15 residues. V gave up 2 bases and J gave up 5 bases, with 15 bases separating them. The CDR3 sequence is CASSYDWTAGETQYF. The CDR3 DNA is TGTGCCAGCAGTTACGATTGGACTGCCGGGGAGACCCAGTACTTC.

The chain is built from TRBV18 and TRBJ2-7, with D tentatively TRBD2 (5 bases). Trimming took off 6 bases at V and 3 bases at J, with 18 bases between the two ends. This CDR3 region has 15 residues. The germline gives CDR1 KGHSH, CDR2 LQKENI. CDR3 sequence reads: CASSPPVRDLYEQYF. The CDR3 DNA sequence: TGTGCCAGCTCCCCCCCGGTTCGGGATCTCTACGAGCAGTACTTC.

The chain employs TRBV19 and TRBJ2-3; maybe TRBD1 (5 bases). Per the germline V gene, CDR1 is LNHDA and CDR2 is SQIVND (reference sequence). V lost 4 bases and J lost 3, with 14 bases in between. The CDR3 is 15 residues long. CDR3 DNA sequence: TGTGCCAGTAGTACAGGGTTTGGAGTGACAGATACGCAGTATTTT. Protein sequence: CASSTGFGVTDTQYF.

This clone was seen a single time. V and J are TRBV11-2 and TRBJ2-7; a weak D match, TRBD1 (6 bases). Germline CDR1 SGHAT, CDR2 FQNNGV. The CDR3 extends over 16 amino acids. V lost 0 bases and J lost 3, with 15 bases in between. The CDR3 DNA sequence: TGTGCCAGCAGCTTAGACTCACAGGGAGTAAACTACGAGCAGTACTTC. Its translation is CASSLDSQGVNYEQYF.

This clone appeared many times. Written as DNA, the CDR3 is TGTGCCAGCAGTGTACAAGATAGCAATCAGCCCCAGCATTTT. This gives the protein CASSVQDSNQPQHF. V gene TRBV6-1 combines with J gene TRBJ1-5, with no clear D. The V end was cut by 4 bases, the J end by 0 bases, with 7 bases between. This CDR3 has 14 amino acids. Germline V gene lookup returns CDR1 MNHNS and CDR2 SASEGT.

Note on this clone: The sample holds other DNA sequences that translate to the same CDR3. The V gene is TRBV4-1, the J gene TRBJ2-3; 11 nucleotides match TRBD2. Germline values: CDR1 MGHRA, CDR2 YSYEKL. The J segment lost 2 bases and the V segment lost 8 bases, leaving 18 bases of the junction unmatched. The CDR3 contains 19 residues. The CDR3 region is CASASETSGGLTVTDTQYF. As DNA, the CDR3 is TGCGCCAGCGCTAGCGAAACTAGCGGGGGCCTAACAGTCACAGATACGCAGTATTTT.

The rearrangement links TRBV28 to TRBJ2-1; the D gene is possibly TRBD2 (6 bases). The germline gives CDR1 MDHEN, CDR2 SYDVKM. The CDR3 consists of 12 residues. V was cut by 3 bases and J by 8 bases, with 8 bases left in between. The CDR3, as DNA: TGTGCCAGCAGTTTGGGGGGAGATGAGCAGTTCTTC. This encodes CASSLGGDEQFF.

In its sample, this clone was seen a few times. The chain carries TRBV30 and TRBJ1-3; D gene ambiguous. CDR1 and CDR2 (germline): GTSNPN, SVGIG (reference sequence). V gave up 3 bases and J gave up 4 bases, with 16 bases separating them. This CDR3 is 15 amino acids long. The chain's CDR3 is CAWSSISDGGNTIYF. Written as DNA, the CDR3 is TGTGCCTGGAGCTCAATAAGTGATGGCGGAAACACCATATATTTT.

The table lists this clone with a few counts. The chain joins TRBV5-1 to TRBJ1-6, with TRBD1 identical over 11 bases. The CDR3 extends over 16 amino acids. V shed 4 bases, J shed 7 bases, and the junction held 7 bases outside the gene matches. CDR1 and CDR2 from the germline V gene are SGHRS and YFSETQ. In nucleotides, the CDR3 is TGCGCCAGCAGCCGACGCGGGGACAGGGGGAATTCACCCCTCCACTTT. This codes for CASSRRGDRGNSPLHF.

CDR3 sequence reads: CASSESALNEQFF. The CDR3 DNA is TGCGCCAGCAGTGAGTCGGCCCTCAATGAGCAGTTCTTC. This sequence joins TRBV10-1 and TRBJ2-1; no clear D. The CDR3 is 13 residues long. The V and J ends lost 0 bases and 6 bases respectively, with 6 bases between them. CDR1 and CDR2 from the germline V gene are WNHNN and SYGVQD (reference sequence).

The rearrangement uses TRBV5-5 and TRBJ1-1, with D possibly matching TRBD1 (6 bases). The CDR3 length is 15 residues. In germline, CDR1 is SGHKS, CDR2 YYEKEE (reference sequence). V shed 2 bases and J shed 3 bases, with 14 bases lying between them. DNA of the CDR3: TGTGCCAGCAGCTTACGACAGGCTCTGGACACTGAAGCTTTCTTT. The encoded protein is CASSLRQALDTEAFF.

The chain links TRBV2 to TRBJ1-2; D is unclear. Germline V gene lookup returns CDR1 SNHLY and CDR2 FYNNEI. This CDR3 has 14 amino acids. The germline V and J ends were trimmed by 3 bases and 4 bases, with 12 bases remaining between them. CDR3 loop: CASSDLEGGYGYTF. CDR3 bases: TGTGCCAGCAGTGATCTCGAGGGAGGCTATGGCTACACCTTC. The full variable domain, with the rest looked up from reference TRBV2 and TRBJ1-2, is EPEVTQTPSHQVTQMGQEVILRCVPISNHLYFYWYRQILGQKVEFLVSFYNNEISEKSEIFDDQFSVERPDGSNFTLKIRSTKLEDSAMYFCASSDLEGGYGYTFGSGTRLTVV.

The chain couples TRBV7-6 to TRBJ1-1; TRBD1 matches 10 bases. This CDR3 is built from 14 residues. From germline, CDR1 is SGHVS and CDR2 FNYEAQ. The ends lost 7 bases at V and 6 bases at J; junction bases unmatched: 8. CDR3 bases: TGTGCCAGCAAGGCGGGGACAGGGGCGGCTGAAGCTTTCTTT. It is translated as CASKAGTGAAEAFF.

The chain joins TRBV7-9 to TRBJ2-1; D not resolved. This CDR3 is 17 amino acids long. V was pared by 5 bases and J by 3 bases, with 20 bases between. In germline, CDR1 is SEHNR, CDR2 FQNEAQ (reference sequence). In nucleotides, the CDR3 is TGTGCCAGCAGCGTAGGTTTGAGGAATAGAGTCTACAATGAGCAGTTCTTC. Its protein product is CASSVGLRNRVYNEQFF.

This clone was counted only a few times. Distinct nucleotide sequences in the sample also encode this CDR3. The J gene is TRBJ1-2, the V gene TRBV5-4; TRBD1 matches 8 bases. The CDR3 has 16 residues. Trimming took 5 bases from V and 7 from J; bases not matched to a gene: 16. CDR1 is SGHNT, CDR2 YYREEE, per germline (reference sequence). CDR3: CASSGGQVLSVRGYTF. The CDR3 DNA is TGTGCCAGCAGTGGGGGACAGGTCCTATCGGTGCGTGGCTACACCTTC.